This TCR beta chain was identified in a study of shared clonotypes between healthy human individuals. Using around 200 ng DNA, tens of thousands of T cell genomes, the sorted-subset replicate PCRs were run. Method: immunoSEQ multiplex PCR; TCRdb's copy keeps in-frame clones and lacks some. The sample lists hundreds of thousands of clones, 74% occurring once. Germline-derived CDR1 and CDR2 are MDHEN and SYDVKM. V was shortened by 6 bases and J by 6 bases, with 9 bases between the two germline ends. There are 13 residues in the CDR3. Findings of the study overall: Sequencing of the sorted subsets was shown by rarefaction to be incomplete despite large depth.

In regard to this clone: Its antigen is as yet unknown.

The sample taken for sequencing was memory CD4+ T cells sorted from blood. Subset indicated: CD45RA-negative fraction. The chain employs TRBV28 and TRBJ2-6; D gene unclear. This TCR came from a young woman in good health. CDR3 amino acids: CASSASMANVLTF. In nucleotides, the CDR3 is TGTGCCAGCAGCGCCTCTATGGCCAACGTCCTGACTTTC.